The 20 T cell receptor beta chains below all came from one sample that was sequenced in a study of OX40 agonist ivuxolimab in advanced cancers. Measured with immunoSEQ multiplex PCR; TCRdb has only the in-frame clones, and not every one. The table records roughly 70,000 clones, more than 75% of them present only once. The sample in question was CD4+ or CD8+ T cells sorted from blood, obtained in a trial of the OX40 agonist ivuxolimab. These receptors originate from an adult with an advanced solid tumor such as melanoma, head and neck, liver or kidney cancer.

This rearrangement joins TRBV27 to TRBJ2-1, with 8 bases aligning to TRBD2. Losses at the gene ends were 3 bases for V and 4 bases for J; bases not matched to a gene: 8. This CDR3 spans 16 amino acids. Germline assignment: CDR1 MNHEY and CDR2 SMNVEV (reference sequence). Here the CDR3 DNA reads TGTGCCAGCAGTTTGAGGAGCGGGAGCCTTTACAATGAGCAGTTCTTC. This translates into CASSLRSGSLYNEQFF.

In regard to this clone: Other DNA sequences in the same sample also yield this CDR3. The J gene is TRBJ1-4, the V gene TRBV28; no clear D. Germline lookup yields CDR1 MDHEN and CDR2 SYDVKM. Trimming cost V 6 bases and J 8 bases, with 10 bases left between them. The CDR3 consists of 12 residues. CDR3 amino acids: CASSLRPEKLFF. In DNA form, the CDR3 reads TGTGCCAGCAGCCTGCGGCCCGAAAAACTGTTTTTT.

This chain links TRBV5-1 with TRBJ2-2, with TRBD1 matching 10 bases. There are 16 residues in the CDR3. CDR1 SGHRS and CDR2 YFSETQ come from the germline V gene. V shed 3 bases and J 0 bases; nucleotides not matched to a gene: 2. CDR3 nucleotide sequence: TGCGCCAGCAGCTGGGGGACAGGGGCGAACACCGGGGAGCTGTTTTTT. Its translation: CASSWGTGANTGELFF.

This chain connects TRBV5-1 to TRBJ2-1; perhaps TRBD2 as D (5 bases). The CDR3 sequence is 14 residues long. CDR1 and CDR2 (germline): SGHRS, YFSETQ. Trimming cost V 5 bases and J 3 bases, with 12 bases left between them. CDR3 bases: TGCGCCAGCAGTCTCAGACGGGGCTACAATGAGCAGTTCTTC. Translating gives CASSLRRGYNEQFF.

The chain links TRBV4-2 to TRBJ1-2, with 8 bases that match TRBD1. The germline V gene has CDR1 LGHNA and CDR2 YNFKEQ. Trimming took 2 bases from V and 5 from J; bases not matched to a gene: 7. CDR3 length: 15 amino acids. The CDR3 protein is CASSQFGTGRYGYTF. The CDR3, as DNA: TGTGCCAGCAGCCAATTTGGGACAGGACGATATGGCTACACCTTC.

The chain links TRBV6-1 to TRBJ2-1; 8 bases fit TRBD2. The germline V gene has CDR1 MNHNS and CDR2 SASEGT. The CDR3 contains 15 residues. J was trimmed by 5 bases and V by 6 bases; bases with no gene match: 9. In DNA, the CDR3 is TGTGCCAGCAGGGGCTTAGCGGGGCCCAACAATGAGCAGTTCTTC. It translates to CASRGLAGPNNEQFF.

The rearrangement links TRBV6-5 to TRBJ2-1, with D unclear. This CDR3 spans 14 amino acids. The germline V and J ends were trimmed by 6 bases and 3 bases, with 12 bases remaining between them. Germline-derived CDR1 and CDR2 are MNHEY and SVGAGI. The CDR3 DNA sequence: TGTGCCAGCAGACTGAACCTCCTCTACAATGAGCAGTTCTTC. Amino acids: CASRLNLLYNEQFF.

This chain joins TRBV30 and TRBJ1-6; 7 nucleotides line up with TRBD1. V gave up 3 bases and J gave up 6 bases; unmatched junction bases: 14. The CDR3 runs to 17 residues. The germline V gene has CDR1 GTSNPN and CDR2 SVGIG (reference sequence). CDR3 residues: CAWRGRDSFSINSPLHF. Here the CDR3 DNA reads TGTGCCTGGAGGGGTCGGGACAGCTTCTCCATTAATTCACCCCTCCACTTT. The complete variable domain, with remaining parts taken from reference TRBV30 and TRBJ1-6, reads SQTIHQWPATLVQPVGSPLSLECTVEGTSNPNLYWYRQAAGRGLQLLFYSVGIGQISSEVPQNLSASRPQDRQFILSSKKLLLSDSGFYLCAWRGRDSFSINSPLHFGNGTRLTVT.

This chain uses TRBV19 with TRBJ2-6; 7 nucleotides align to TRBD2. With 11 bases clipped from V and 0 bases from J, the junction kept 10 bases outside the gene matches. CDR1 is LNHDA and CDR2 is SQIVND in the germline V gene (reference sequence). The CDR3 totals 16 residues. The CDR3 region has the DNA TGTGCCCAGGTGGGAGGGGTTATCTCTGGGGCCAACGTCCTGACTTTC. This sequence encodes CAQVGGVISGANVLTF.

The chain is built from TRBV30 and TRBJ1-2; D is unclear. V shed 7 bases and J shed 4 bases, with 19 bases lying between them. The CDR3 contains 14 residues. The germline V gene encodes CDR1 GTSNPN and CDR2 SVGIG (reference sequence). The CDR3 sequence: CAFRTNSVLYGYTF. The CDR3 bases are TGTGCCTTCAGGACCAATTCTGTCCTCTATGGCTACACCTTC.

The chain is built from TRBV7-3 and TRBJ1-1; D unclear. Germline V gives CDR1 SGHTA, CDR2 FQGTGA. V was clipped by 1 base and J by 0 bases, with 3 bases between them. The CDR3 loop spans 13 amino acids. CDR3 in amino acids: CASSLSMNTEAFF. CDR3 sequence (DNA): TGTGCCAGCAGCTTAAGTATGAACACTGAAGCTTTCTTT. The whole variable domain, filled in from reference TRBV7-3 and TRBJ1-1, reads GAGVSQTPSNKVTEKGKYVELRCDPISGHTALYWYRQSLGQGPEFLIYFQGTGAADDSGLPNDRFFAVRPEGSVSTLKIQRTERGDSAVYLCASSLSMNTEAFFGQGTRLTVV.

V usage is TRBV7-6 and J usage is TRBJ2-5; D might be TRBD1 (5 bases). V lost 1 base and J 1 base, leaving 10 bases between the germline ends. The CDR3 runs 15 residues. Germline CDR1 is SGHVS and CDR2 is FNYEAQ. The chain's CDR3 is CASSLGGDSQETQYF. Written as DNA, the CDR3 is TGTGCCAGCAGCTTAGGTGGAGACAGCCAAGAGACCCAGTACTTC.

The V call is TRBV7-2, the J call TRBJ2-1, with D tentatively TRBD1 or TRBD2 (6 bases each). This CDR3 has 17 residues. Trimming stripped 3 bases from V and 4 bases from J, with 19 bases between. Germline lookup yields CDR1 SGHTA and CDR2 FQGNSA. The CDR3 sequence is CASSFTGMRGRYNEQFF. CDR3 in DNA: TGTGCCAGCAGCTTTACGGGAATGAGGGGGAGGTACAATGAGCAGTTCTTC.

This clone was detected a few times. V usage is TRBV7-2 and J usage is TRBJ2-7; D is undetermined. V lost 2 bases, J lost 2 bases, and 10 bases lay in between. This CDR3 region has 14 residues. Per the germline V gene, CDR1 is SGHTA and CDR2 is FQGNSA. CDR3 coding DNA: TGTGCCAGCAGCTTAAGGCAGCTCGCCTACGAGCAGTACTTC. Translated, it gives CASSLRQLAYEQYF.

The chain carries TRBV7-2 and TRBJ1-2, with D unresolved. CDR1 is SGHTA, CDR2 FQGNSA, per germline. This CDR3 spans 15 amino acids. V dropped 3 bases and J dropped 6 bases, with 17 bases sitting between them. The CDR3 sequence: CASSFRDPTRDGYTF. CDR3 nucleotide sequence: TGTGCCAGCAGCTTTCGGGATCCCACGCGGGATGGCTACACCTTC.

As DNA, the CDR3 is TGCGCCAGCAGCCAAGAAGGAGCGACGGGAGATACGCAGTATTTT. This gives the protein CASSQEGATGDTQYF. The genes are TRBV4-1 and TRBJ2-3, with D hard to call. V gave up 0 bases and J gave up 5 bases, with 12 bases separating them. CDR3 length: 15 residues. Germline V gene data show CDR1 as MGHRA and CDR2 as YSYEKL.

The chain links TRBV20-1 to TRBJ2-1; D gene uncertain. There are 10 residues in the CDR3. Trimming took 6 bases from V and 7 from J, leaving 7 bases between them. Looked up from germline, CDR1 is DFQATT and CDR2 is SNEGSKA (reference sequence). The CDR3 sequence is CSAGRNEQFF. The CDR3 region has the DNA TGCAGTGCCGGACGGAATGAGCAGTTCTTC.

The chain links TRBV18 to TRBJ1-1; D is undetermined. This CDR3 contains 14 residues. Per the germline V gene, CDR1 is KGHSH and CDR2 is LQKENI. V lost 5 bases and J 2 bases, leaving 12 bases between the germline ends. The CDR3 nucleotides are TGTGCCAGCTCATCCGCAGCGACCAACACTGAAGCTTTCTTT. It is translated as CASSSAATNTEAFF.

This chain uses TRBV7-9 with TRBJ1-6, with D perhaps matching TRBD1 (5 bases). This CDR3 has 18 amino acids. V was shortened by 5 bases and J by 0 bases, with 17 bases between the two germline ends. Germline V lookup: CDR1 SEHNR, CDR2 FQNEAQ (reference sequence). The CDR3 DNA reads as TGTGCCAGCAGCGAGATAGGGACCCAAAGCTCCTATAATTCACCCCTCCACTTT. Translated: CASSEIGTQSSYNSPLHF.

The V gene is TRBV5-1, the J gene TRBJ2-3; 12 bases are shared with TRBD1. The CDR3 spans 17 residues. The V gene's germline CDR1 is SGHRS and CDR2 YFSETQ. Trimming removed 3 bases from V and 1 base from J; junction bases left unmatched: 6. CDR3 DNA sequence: TGCGCCAGCAGCTCCGGGACAGGGGGCATGGGCACAGATACGCAGTATTTT. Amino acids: CASSSGTGGMGTDTQYF.